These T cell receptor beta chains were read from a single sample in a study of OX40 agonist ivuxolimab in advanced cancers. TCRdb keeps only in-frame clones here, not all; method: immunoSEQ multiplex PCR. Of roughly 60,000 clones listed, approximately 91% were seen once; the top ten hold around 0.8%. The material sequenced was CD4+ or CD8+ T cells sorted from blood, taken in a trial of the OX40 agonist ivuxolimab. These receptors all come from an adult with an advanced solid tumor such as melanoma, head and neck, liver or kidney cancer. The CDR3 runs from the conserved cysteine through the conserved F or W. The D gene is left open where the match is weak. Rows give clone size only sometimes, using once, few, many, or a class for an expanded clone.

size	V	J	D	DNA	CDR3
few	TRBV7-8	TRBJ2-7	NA	TGTGCCAGCAGCGAACAGATTCCCTCCTACGAGCAGTACTTC	CASSEQIPSYEQYF
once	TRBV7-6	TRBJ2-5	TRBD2	TGTGCCAGCAGCCCATTAGCGGGAGGAGGGGAGACCCAGTACTTC	CASSPLAGGGETQYF
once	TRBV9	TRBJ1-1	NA	TGTGCCAGCAGCGTAGCTAGCCGGACGACTGAAGCTTTCTTT	CASSVASRTTEAFF
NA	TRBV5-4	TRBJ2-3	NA	TGTGCCAGCAGCTTAGGTTTGGCAGTCTCCGCAGATACGCAGTATTTT	CASSLGLAVSADTQYF
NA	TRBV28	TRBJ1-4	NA	TGTGCGCTGGGGGTGATTGGGAACCTGTTTTTT	CALGVIGNLFF
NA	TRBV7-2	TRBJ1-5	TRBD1	TGTGCCAGCAGCTTATCCACAGGGGACGGTCAGCCCCAGCATTTT	CASSLSTGDGQPQHF
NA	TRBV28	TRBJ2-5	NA	TGTGCCAGCAGTGGGGCCGAAGGAGGGGAGACCCAGTACTTC	CASSGAEGGETQYF
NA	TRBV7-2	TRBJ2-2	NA	TGTGCCAGCAGCCTGCGGACAACAACCGGGGAGCTGTTTTTT	CASSLRTTTGELFF
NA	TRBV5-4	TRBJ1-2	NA	TGTGCCAGCAGCTTGCCACAGGGCGAGAACTATGGCTACACCTTC	CASSLPQGENYGYTF
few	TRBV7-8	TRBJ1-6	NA	TGTGCCAGCAGCTTCGAATCTCATTCACCCCTCCACTTT	CASSFESHSPLHF
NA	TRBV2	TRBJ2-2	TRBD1	TGTGCCAGCAGTGGACAGGGGGCTAACACCGGGGAGCTGTTTTTT	CASSGQGANTGELFF
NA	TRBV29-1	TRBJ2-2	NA	TGCAGCGTTGAATGGGCGCCCGGGGAGCTGTTTTTT	CSVEWAPGELFF
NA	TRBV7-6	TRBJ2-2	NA	TGTGCCAGCAGCCCTCGGGGCGCGGCAGGGGAGCTGTTTTTT	CASSPRGAAGELFF
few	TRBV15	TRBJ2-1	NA	TGTGCCACCAGCCAGTTGGCCAGAGCGCAGTTCTTC	CATSQLARAQFF
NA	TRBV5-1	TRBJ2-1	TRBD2	TGCGCCAGCAGGGGGACTAGCCAGTCCTTGGATGAGCAGTTCTTC	CASRGTSQSLDEQFF
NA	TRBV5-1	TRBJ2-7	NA	TGTGCCAGCAGCTTGGCATGGGATAGTACCTACGAGCAGTACTTC	CASSLAWDSTYEQYF
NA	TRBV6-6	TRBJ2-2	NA	TGTGCCAGCAGTTATAAGAGGCGTACGAACACCGGGGAGCTGTTTTTT	CASSYKRRTNTGELFF
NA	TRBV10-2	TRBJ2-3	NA	TGCGCCAGCAGGCAATTCGAGAGTGGCTGGCGGGCAGATACGCAGTATTTT	CASRQFESGWRADTQYF
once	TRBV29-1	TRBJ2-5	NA	TGCAGCGGACTCAGCCTCCAAGAGACCCAGTACTTC	CSGLSLQETQYF
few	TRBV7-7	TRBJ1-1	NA	TGTGCTAGCAGCTTATCGTCGAACACTGAAGCTTTCTTT	CASSLSSNTEAFF
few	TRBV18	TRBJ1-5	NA	TGTGCCAGCTCACCACCGAATGGGGGAAGTCAGCCCCAGCATTTT	CASSPPNGGSQPQHF
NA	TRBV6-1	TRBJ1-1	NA	TGTGCCAGCAGTCCCAGGGGCCGCCTCGGCACTGAAGCTTTCTTT	CASSPRGRLGTEAFF
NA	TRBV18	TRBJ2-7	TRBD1	TGTGCCAGCTCAAACGGACAGGGTGGCTACGAGCAGTACTTC	CASSNGQGGYEQYF
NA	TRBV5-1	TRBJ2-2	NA	TGCGCCAGCAGCTCACGAGGGGAGAACACCGGGGAGCTGTTTTTT	CASSSRGENTGELFF
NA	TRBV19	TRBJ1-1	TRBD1	TGTGCCAGTAAAGACAGGGAGCGGAACACTGAAGCTTTCTTT	CASKDRERNTEAFF
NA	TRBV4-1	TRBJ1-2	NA	TGCGCCAGCAGCCGGTGGACAGACCATCAAAACTATGGCTACACCTTC	CASSRWTDHQNYGYTF
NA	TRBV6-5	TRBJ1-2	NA	TGTGCCAGCAGTTCCCAGATAAACTATGGCTACACCTTC	CASSSQINYGYTF
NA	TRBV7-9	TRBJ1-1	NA	TGTGCCAGCAGCTTAGAGGGTTACGGAGAAGCTTTCTTT	CASSLEGYGEAFF
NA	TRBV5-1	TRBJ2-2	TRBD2	TGCGCCAGCAGCTTGACGACTAGCGGGACCGGGGAGCTGTTTTTT	CASSLTTSGTGELFF
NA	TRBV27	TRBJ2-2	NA	TGTGCCGCAGGGAGGAACACCGGGGAGCTGTTTTTT	CAAGRNTGELFF
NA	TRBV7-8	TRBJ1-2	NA	TGTGCCAGCAGAGGGTCGTTTGCGTATGGCTACACCTTC	CASRGSFAYGYTF
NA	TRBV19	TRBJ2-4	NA	TGTGCCAGTAGAGACCCAGGAGCCAAAAACATTCAGTACTTC	CASRDPGAKNIQYF
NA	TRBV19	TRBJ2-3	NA	TGTGCCAGTAGTACCCGCCAGCGGGATACGCAGTATTTT	CASSTRQRDTQYF
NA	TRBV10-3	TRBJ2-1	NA	TGTGCCATCAGTGTAGGGCCTATTTATGAGCAGTTCTTC	CAISVGPIYEQFF
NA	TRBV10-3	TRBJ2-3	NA	TGTGCCATCAGTGGAACAGAGGTAAGGACAGATACGCAGTATTTT	CAISGTEVRTDTQYF
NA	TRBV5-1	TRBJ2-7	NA	TGCGCCAGCCTTCGTCCGACGGTGACCTACGAGCAGTACTTC	CASLRPTVTYEQYF
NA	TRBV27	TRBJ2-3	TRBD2	TGTGCCAGCAGTATAAGGGGTCGTAGCGGGAGGGGTTCCTTCAGCCTTAGCACAGATACGCAGTATTTT	CASSIRGRSGRGSFSLSTDTQYF
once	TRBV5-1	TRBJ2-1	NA	TGCGCCAGCAGCACACGGATGAATGAGCAGTTCTTC	CASSTRMNEQFF
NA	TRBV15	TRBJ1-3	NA	TGTGCCACCAGCCCCGGGGGAGGCCGGGGTACTGGAAACACCATATATTTT	CATSPGGGRGTGNTIYF
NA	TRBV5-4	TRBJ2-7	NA	TGTGCCAGCAGCCAAGACCGGGCTCCCGAGCAGTACTTC	CASSQDRAPEQYF
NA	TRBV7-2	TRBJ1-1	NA	TGTGCCAGCAGCTTAGGATCCGGAGGAGCTTTCTTT	CASSLGSGGAFF
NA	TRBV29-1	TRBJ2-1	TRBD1	TGCAGCGCCTTACAGGGGGCCCTCTACAATGAGCAGTTCTTC	CSALQGALYNEQFF
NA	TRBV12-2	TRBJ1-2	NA	TGTGCAAGTCGCTTCGGGGATTCGGACGGCTACACCTTC	CASRFGDSDGYTF
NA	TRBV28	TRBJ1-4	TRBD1	TGTGCCAGCAGCCCTAACAGGGGTCTCAATGAAAAACTGTTTTTT	CASSPNRGLNEKLFF
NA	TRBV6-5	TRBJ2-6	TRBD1	TGTGCCAGCAGTTACTTGACAGGGGCTGGGGCCAACGTCCTGACTTTC	CASSYLTGAGANVLTF
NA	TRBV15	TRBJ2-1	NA	TGTGCCACCAGCAGAGATCTTGCGGTCTACAATGAGCAGTTCTTC	CATSRDLAVYNEQFF
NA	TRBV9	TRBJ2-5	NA	TGTGCCAGCAGTGGTGGGGGATTTCAAGAGACCCAGTACTTC	CASSGGGFQETQYF
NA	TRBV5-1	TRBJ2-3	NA	TGCGCCAGCAGCTTGGCAGGGGCGACAGATACGCAGTATTTT	CASSLAGATDTQYF
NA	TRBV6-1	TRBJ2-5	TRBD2	TGTGCCAGCAGCGACGGGGGGGGCCAAGAGACCCAGTACTTC	CASSDGGGQETQYF
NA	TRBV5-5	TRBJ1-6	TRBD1	TGTGCCAGCAGTGTGGGACAGGGGGGTTCACCCCTCCACTTT	CASSVGQGGSPLHF